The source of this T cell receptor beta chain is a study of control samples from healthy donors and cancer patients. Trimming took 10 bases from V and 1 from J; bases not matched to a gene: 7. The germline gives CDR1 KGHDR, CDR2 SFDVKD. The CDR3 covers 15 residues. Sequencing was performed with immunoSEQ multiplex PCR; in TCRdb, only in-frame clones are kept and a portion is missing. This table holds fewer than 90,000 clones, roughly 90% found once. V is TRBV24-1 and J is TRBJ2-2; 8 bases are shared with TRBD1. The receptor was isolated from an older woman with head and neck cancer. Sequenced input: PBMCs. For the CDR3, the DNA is TGTGCCACTTCGGACAGGGAAATGAACACCGGGGAGCTGTTTTTT. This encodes CATSDREMNTGELFF.